These T cell receptor beta chains were read from a single sample in a study of T cell changes during pregnancy in multiple sclerosis. Generated by immunoSEQ multiplex PCR, the TCRdb table keeps only in-frame clones and is missing some. The sample comprises roughly 26,000 clones, roughly 87% of which are singletons, and roughly 17% rests with the top ten. Sequencing was performed on CD8+ T cells from peripheral blood mononuclear cells, taken in the second trimester of pregnancy. These receptors originate from a female donor with multiple sclerosis, enrolled in a pregnancy study. Each CDR3 is given with its conserved first and last residue. A D gene is named only where the DNA matches it firmly. Rows may omit the clone size; those that give it use once, few, many or a size class.

j_call: TRBJ2-4
clone_size: .
v_call: TRBV5-4
cdr3_length: 13
d_call: TRBD2
cdr3_nt: TGTGCCAGCAGAGCGGGAGTCGATAACATTCAGTACTTC
cdr3_aa: CASRAGVDNIQYF

j_call: TRBJ2-2
clone_size: .
v_call: TRBV4-1
cdr3_length: 13
d_call: .
cdr3_nt: TGCGCCAGCAGCCCCCTAGTAAGCGGGGAGCTGTTTTTT
cdr3_aa: CASSPLVSGELFF

j_call: TRBJ2-2
clone_size: .
v_call: TRBV2
cdr3_length: 17
d_call: TRBD1
cdr3_nt: TGTGCCAGCAGCGAGGTCGTAGCAGGGGGCGCCACCGGGGAGCTGTTTTTT
cdr3_aa: CASSEVVAGGATGELFF

j_call: TRBJ1-2
clone_size: .
v_call: TRBV28
cdr3_length: 15
d_call: .
cdr3_nt: TGTGCCAGCAGTTCCTACCCCTGGGGCGGCTATGGCTACACCTTC
cdr3_aa: CASSSYPWGGYGYTF

j_call: TRBJ2-7
clone_size: once
v_call: TRBV2
cdr3_length: 13
d_call: .
cdr3_nt: TGTGCCACCACGATAGCGGATTCCTACGAGCAGTACTTC
cdr3_aa: CATTIADSYEQYF

j_call: TRBJ2-1
clone_size: .
v_call: TRBV5-4
cdr3_length: 16
d_call: TRBD2
cdr3_nt: TGTGCCAGCAGCTTGGGGGATGGACTAGCGGGAGGGGAGCAGTTCTTC
cdr3_aa: CASSLGDGLAGGEQFF

j_call: TRBJ2-6
clone_size: .
v_call: TRBV6-4
cdr3_length: 16
d_call: .
cdr3_nt: TGTGCCAGCAGCCAAGGACAGCTCTCTGGGGCCAACGTCCTGACTTTC
cdr3_aa: CASSQGQLSGANVLTF

j_call: TRBJ1-5
clone_size: .
v_call: TRBV19
cdr3_length: 15
d_call: .
cdr3_nt: TGTGCCAGTAGTATTTTTGGCAGGGGAAATCAGCCCCAGCATTTT
cdr3_aa: CASSIFGRGNQPQHF

j_call: TRBJ2-7
clone_size: .
v_call: TRBV7-9
cdr3_length: 16
d_call: TRBD2
cdr3_nt: TGTGCCAGCAGCTTCTCATCGGGACTAGCGGGGTACGAGCAGTACTTC
cdr3_aa: CASSFSSGLAGYEQYF

j_call: TRBJ1-1
clone_size: .
v_call: TRBV6-5
cdr3_length: 15
d_call: TRBD1
cdr3_nt: TGTGCCAGCAGTTACGGGACAGGGGGGAACACTGAAGCTTTCTTT
cdr3_aa: CASSYGTGGNTEAFF

j_call: TRBJ2-3
clone_size: .
v_call: TRBV4-1
cdr3_length: 13
d_call: .
cdr3_nt: TGCGCCAGCAGCCAAGTCGGCACAGATACGCAGTATTTT
cdr3_aa: CASSQVGTDTQYF

j_call: TRBJ1-2
clone_size: .
v_call: TRBV28
cdr3_length: 15
d_call: TRBD1
cdr3_nt: TGTGCCAGCAGTCGGGGGACAGGGAAGTTCTATGGCTACACCTTC
cdr3_aa: CASSRGTGKFYGYTF

j_call: TRBJ2-7
clone_size: .
v_call: TRBV5-6
cdr3_length: 17
d_call: .
cdr3_nt: TGTGCCAGCAGCTTATTACTGGGGGGACAGCCTATTTACGAGCAGTACTTC
cdr3_aa: CASSLLLGGQPIYEQYF

j_call: TRBJ2-5
clone_size: .
v_call: TRBV19
cdr3_length: 13
d_call: .
cdr3_nt: TGTGCCAGTAGTATCGTGGAGGGAGAGACCCAGTACTTC
cdr3_aa: CASSIVEGETQYF

j_call: TRBJ2-7
clone_size: once
v_call: TRBV15
cdr3_length: 17
d_call: TRBD2
cdr3_nt: TGTGCCACCAGCCGGAGGATACTAGCGGAGGGACTCTACGAGCAGTACTTC
cdr3_aa: CATSRRILAEGLYEQYF

j_call: TRBJ1-2
clone_size: .
v_call: TRBV7-9
cdr3_length: 15
d_call: .
cdr3_nt: TGTGCCAGCAGCTTATCGGGGGGTATTAACTATGGCTACACCTTC
cdr3_aa: CASSLSGGINYGYTF

j_call: TRBJ2-1
clone_size: once
v_call: TRBV5-6
cdr3_length: 13
d_call: TRBD2
cdr3_nt: TGTGCCAGCAGCTTGGCGGGGGGGAATGAGCAGTTCTTC
cdr3_aa: CASSLAGGNEQFF

j_call: TRBJ2-3
clone_size: .
v_call: TRBV19
cdr3_length: 16
d_call: .
cdr3_nt: TGTGCCAGTAGTATATACACAGACCAAGACGCAGATACGCAGTATTTT
cdr3_aa: CASSIYTDQDADTQYF

j_call: TRBJ2-7
clone_size: .
v_call: TRBV7-8
cdr3_length: 16
d_call: TRBD2
cdr3_nt: TGTGCCAGCAGCTTAGGGACTAGCGGGGAGGCCTACGAGCAGTACTTC
cdr3_aa: CASSLGTSGEAYEQYF

j_call: TRBJ2-1
clone_size: .
v_call: TRBV5-4
cdr3_length: 15
d_call: .
cdr3_nt: TGTGCCAGCAGCTTCCGGGACAACACCTACAATGAGCAGTTCTTC
cdr3_aa: CASSFRDNTYNEQFF

j_call: TRBJ2-1
clone_size: .
v_call: TRBV27
cdr3_length: 18
d_call: TRBD2
cdr3_nt: TGTGCCAGCAGTATGGGACTAGCGGGAGGTAGGACCTACAATGAGCAGTTCTTC
cdr3_aa: CASSMGLAGGRTYNEQFF

j_call: TRBJ2-2
clone_size: once
v_call: TRBV5-7
cdr3_length: 15
d_call: .
cdr3_nt: TGTGCCAGCAGCTCATCAATCACACGCACCGGGGAGCTGTTTTTT
cdr3_aa: CASSSSITRTGELFF

j_call: TRBJ2-2
clone_size: .
v_call: TRBV9
cdr3_length: 17
d_call: .
cdr3_nt: TGTGCCAGCAGCGCCTCCTGGGATAAGGGACTGTCCGGGGAGCTGTTTTTT
cdr3_aa: CASSASWDKGLSGELFF

j_call: TRBJ2-2
clone_size: .
v_call: TRBV2
cdr3_length: 17
d_call: TRBD1
cdr3_nt: TGTGCCAGCAGTTCCGGGACAGGTGGCTGGTCCACCGGGGAGCTGTTTTTT
cdr3_aa: CASSSGTGGWSTGELFF

j_call: TRBJ2-1
clone_size: once
v_call: TRBV7-9
cdr3_length: 15
d_call: .
cdr3_nt: TGTGCCAGCAGGGGGTGGGGGGAAGTCTACAATGAGCAGTTCTTC
cdr3_aa: CASRGWGEVYNEQFF

j_call: TRBJ2-3
clone_size: .
v_call: TRBV4-1
cdr3_length: 15
d_call: TRBD1
cdr3_nt: TGCGCCAGCACCTTGACAGGGAACCGAGGGGATACGCAGTATTTT
cdr3_aa: CASTLTGNRGDTQYF

j_call: TRBJ1-1
clone_size: .
v_call: TRBV4-1
cdr3_length: 15
d_call: .
cdr3_nt: TGCGCCAGCAGCCAAGATGGGGGGGCAGGCACTGAAGCTTTCTTT
cdr3_aa: CASSQDGGAGTEAFF

j_call: TRBJ1-5
clone_size: .
v_call: TRBV5-3
cdr3_length: 19
d_call: TRBD1
cdr3_nt: TGTGCCAGAAGCCCGCGCCGGACAGGGTTTCGGGGTAGCAATCAGCCCCAGCATTTT
cdr3_aa: CARSPRRTGFRGSNQPQHF

j_call: TRBJ1-4
clone_size: .
v_call: TRBV28
cdr3_length: 16
d_call: .
cdr3_nt: TGTGCCAGCAGCTCCGTATGGGACATATCTAATGAAAAACTGTTTTTT
cdr3_aa: CASSSVWDISNEKLFF

j_call: TRBJ1-1
clone_size: few
v_call: TRBV30
cdr3_length: 12
d_call: .
cdr3_nt: TGTGCCTGGGCACAGGGTTCGGCTGAAGCTTTCTTT
cdr3_aa: CAWAQGSAEAFF

j_call: TRBJ2-1
clone_size: .
v_call: TRBV20-1
cdr3_length: 11
d_call: TRBD1
cdr3_nt: TGCAGTGCTAGAAACCGGGACAGGGTGTTCTTC
cdr3_aa: CSARNRDRVFF

j_call: TRBJ2-7
clone_size: .
v_call: TRBV13
cdr3_length: 15
d_call: .
cdr3_nt: TGTGCCAGCAGCTTAGGGACAGGATATTCCTACGAGCAGTACTTC
cdr3_aa: CASSLGTGYSYEQYF

j_call: TRBJ2-7
clone_size: once
v_call: TRBV27
cdr3_length: 16
d_call: TRBD2
cdr3_nt: TGTGCCAGCAGTTTTTCGACTAGCGGGAGTGAGGACGAGCAGTACTTC
cdr3_aa: CASSFSTSGSEDEQYF

j_call: TRBJ1-1
clone_size: once
v_call: TRBV6-1
cdr3_length: 11
d_call: TRBD1
cdr3_nt: TGTGCCAGCAGCGAGGGGGCGGGGGCTTTCTTT
cdr3_aa: CASSEGAGAFF

j_call: TRBJ2-5
clone_size: .
v_call: TRBV5-8
cdr3_length: 13
d_call: TRBD1
cdr3_nt: TGTGCCAGCACCAAGGACAGGGCCGAGACCCAGTACTTC
cdr3_aa: CASTKDRAETQYF

j_call: TRBJ1-1
clone_size: few
v_call: TRBV7-9
cdr3_length: 13
d_call: TRBD1
cdr3_nt: TGTGCCAGCAGCTTAGGGACAGGGGGCGAGGCTTTCTTT
cdr3_aa: CASSLGTGGEAFF

j_call: TRBJ1-1
clone_size: .
v_call: TRBV5-1
cdr3_length: 13
d_call: .
cdr3_nt: TGCGCCAGCAGCTTGATCGGGGGACGAGGCGCTTTCTTT
cdr3_aa: CASSLIGGRGAFF

j_call: TRBJ2-1
clone_size: once
v_call: TRBV19
cdr3_length: 13
d_call: .
cdr3_nt: TGTGCCAGTAGTATGTTCGGGGACAATGAGCAGTTCTTC
cdr3_aa: CASSMFGDNEQFF

j_call: TRBJ2-3
clone_size: .
v_call: TRBV28
cdr3_length: 16
d_call: .
cdr3_nt: TGTGCCAGCAGTTTCCAGACTCTACAACCGGAAGATACGCAGTATTTT
cdr3_aa: CASSFQTLQPEDTQYF

j_call: TRBJ2-5
clone_size: .
v_call: TRBV27
cdr3_length: 15
d_call: TRBD2
cdr3_nt: TGTGCCAGCAGTCCCCGACTAGCGGGAGGGGGGACCCAGTACTTC
cdr3_aa: CASSPRLAGGGTQYF

j_call: TRBJ2-7
clone_size: .
v_call: TRBV7-2
cdr3_length: 12
d_call: .
cdr3_nt: TGTGCCAGCAGTCGCCCCGGGGACGAGCAGTACTTC
cdr3_aa: CASSRPGDEQYF

j_call: TRBJ2-7
clone_size: .
v_call: TRBV4-1
cdr3_length: 19
d_call: TRBD2
cdr3_nt: TGCGCCAGCAGCCGTCACTTGGGACTAGCGGGAGTCGGTTCTAGCGAGCAGTACTTC
cdr3_aa: CASSRHLGLAGVGSSEQYF